This T cell receptor (beta chain) was captured in a study of CD8 T cells in ankylosing spondylitis. MiXCR, run by TCRdb on the 5' RACE reads, gives a single entry per CDR3 protein. The profile shows almost 45,000 distinct CDR3 sequences, more than 9.5% of them singletons. This sequence was found in a male donor with ankylosing spondylitis or in good health (not recorded which). Sequenced material: blood, either unsorted or a sorted T cell fraction (not recorded which).

CDR3 amino acids: CASSFRTHSNQPQHF. As DNA, the CDR3 is TGTGCCAGTAGTTTTCGGACACATAGCAATCAGCCCCAGCATTTT. J is TRBJ1-5 and V is TRBV19; D is possibly TRBD1 (5 bases). Deletions cut 5 bases from V and 0 bases from J, with 11 bases between. This CDR3 spans 15 amino acids. From germline, CDR1 is LNHDA and CDR2 SQIVND (reference sequence).